This T cell receptor (beta chain) was sequenced for a study of CD8 T cells in Susac syndrome. CDR1 is SGHNT, CDR2 YYREEE, per germline (reference sequence). V lost 6 bases, J lost 5 bases, and 14 bases lay in between. The CDR3 totals 14 residues. The RNA, roughly 0.5 to 1 ug, was put through reverse transcription using random hexamers. Via MiXCR, TCRdb re-called the immunoSEQ multiplex PCR reads, giving one row per CDR3 protein. The sample holds some 150,000 distinct CDR3 sequences, roughly 95% seen once. TEMRA cells were FACS-enriched, and CD8+ and CD4+ T cells were isolated negatively. The sequence derives from a human donor with multiple sclerosis. J is TRBJ2-2 and V is TRBV5-4, with D possibly called TRBD1 or TRBD2 (5 bases each). Sequencing was carried out using CD8+ T cells from PBMCs. CDR3 loop: CASTLSGGTGELFF. The CDR3 DNA reads as TGTGCCAGCACCCTCTCTGGGGGTACCGGGGAGCTGTTTTTT.